This TCR beta chain was recorded in a study of CXCR3-negative and CXCR3-positive naive CD8 T cells. Naive CD8+ T cells had a CD45RO-CCR7+CD27+CD95- phenotype. On this clonotype itself: The antigen remains unidentified.

The libraries of TRB cDNA were constructed through 5' RACE using UMI labels. With the 5' RACE reads reprocessed, TCRdb shows one record per CDR3 protein and no DNA. This sample's table reports over 70,000 distinct CDR3 sequences. Study-level points and caveats: Both of the naive subsets showed about the same high diversity, but memory CD8+ cells had much less.

The clonotype comes from a human donor in good health. Some clones in this sample may be carry-over from other donors' samples. The material sequenced was naive CXCR3- CD8+ T cells from blood. Stated subset: CD45RO-CCR7+CD27+CD95- naive CD8+ T cells lacking CXCR3 (TNR3-).

The CDR3 sequence is CASSFTITYETQYF. The chain is built from TRBV28 and TRBJ2-5. CDR3 length: 14 residues. In germline, CDR1 is MDHEN, CDR2 SYDVKM.